The sequence of this T cell receptor (beta chain) was determined in a study of metastatic and nonmetastatic thyroid tumors. Whole-study context: It was across blood and tumor or nodule tissue from malignant and benign thyroid patients that repertoires were compared.

No patient had received any treatment before thyroid surgery. TCRdb ran MiXCR on the PCR reads. This sample has 60,000 to 85,000 clones, with around 20% found just once. The material sequenced was blood. The sequence was collected from a female donor with papillary thyroid cancer or a benign thyroid nodule (not recorded which). Some clones in this sample may be carry-over from other donors' samples.

The CDR3 protein is CASSSDGNTEAFF. DNA of the CDR3: TGTGCCAGCTCCTCGGACGGGAACACTGAAGCTTTCTTT. V is TRBV18 and J is TRBJ1-1; D ambiguous. Trimming took 6 bases from V and 1 from J, leaving 9 bases between them. Germline CDR1 is KGHSH and CDR2 is LQKENI. This CDR3 is built from 13 residues.